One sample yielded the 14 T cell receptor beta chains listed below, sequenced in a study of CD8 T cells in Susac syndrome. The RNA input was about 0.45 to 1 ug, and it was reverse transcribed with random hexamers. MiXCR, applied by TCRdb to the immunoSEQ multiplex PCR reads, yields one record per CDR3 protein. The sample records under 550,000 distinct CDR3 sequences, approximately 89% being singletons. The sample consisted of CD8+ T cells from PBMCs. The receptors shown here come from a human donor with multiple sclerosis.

This CDR3 is CASSSLQENTEAFF. Here the CDR3 DNA reads TGTGCCAGCAGCTCCCTCCAGGAGAACACTGAAGCTTTCTTT. The V gene is TRBV7-6, the J gene TRBJ1-1; no reliable D call. Trimming removed 4 bases at V and 1 base at J, with 10 bases between. From germline, CDR1 is SGHVS and CDR2 FNYEAQ. This CDR3 comprises 14 residues.

The CDR3 here is CASSQDPGTGGKAFF. CDR3 bases: TGTGCCAGCAGCCAAGATCCTGGGACAGGGGGGAAAGCTTTCTTT. This rearrangement joins TRBV3-1 to TRBJ1-1; 11 nucleotides align to TRBD1. The CDR3 sequence is 15 residues long. Germline CDR1 and CDR2: LGHDT and YNNKEL (reference sequence). V gave up 0 bases and J gave up 9 bases; unmatched junction bases: 6.

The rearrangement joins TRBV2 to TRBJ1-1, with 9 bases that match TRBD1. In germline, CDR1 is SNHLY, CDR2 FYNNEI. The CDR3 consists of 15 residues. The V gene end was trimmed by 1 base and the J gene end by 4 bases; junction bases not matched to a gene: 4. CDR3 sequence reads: CASSEEDRGGTEAFF. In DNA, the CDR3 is TGTGCCAGCAGTGAAGAGGACAGGGGTGGCACTGAAGCTTTCTTT.

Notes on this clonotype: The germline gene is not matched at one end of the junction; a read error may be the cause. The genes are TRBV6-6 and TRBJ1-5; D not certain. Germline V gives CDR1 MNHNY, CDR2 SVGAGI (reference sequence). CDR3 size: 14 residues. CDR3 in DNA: TGTGCCAGCACCAACGGTGGGAACAATCAGCCCCAGCTTTTT. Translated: CASTNGGNNQPQLF.

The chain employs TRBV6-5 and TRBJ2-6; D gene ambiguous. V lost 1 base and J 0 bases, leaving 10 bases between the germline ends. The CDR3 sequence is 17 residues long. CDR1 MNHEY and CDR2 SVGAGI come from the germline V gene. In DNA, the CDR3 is TGTGCCAGCAGTTACTTGGCCCCACCCTCTGGGGCCAACGTCCTGACTTTC. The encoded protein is CASSYLAPPSGANVLTF.

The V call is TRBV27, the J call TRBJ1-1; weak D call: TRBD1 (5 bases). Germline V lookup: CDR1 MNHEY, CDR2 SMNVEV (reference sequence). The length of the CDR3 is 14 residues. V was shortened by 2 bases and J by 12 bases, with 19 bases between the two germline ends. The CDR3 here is CASSLGGYPGLSFF. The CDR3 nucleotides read TGTGCCAGCAGTTTAGGCGGTTACCCGGGACTTTCTTTCTTT.

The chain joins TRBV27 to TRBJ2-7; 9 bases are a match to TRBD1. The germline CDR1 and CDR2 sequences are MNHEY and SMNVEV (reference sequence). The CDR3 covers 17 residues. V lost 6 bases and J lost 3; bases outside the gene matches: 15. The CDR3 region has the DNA TGTGCCAGCAGCCCATCTTCTTCCCTGACAGGGGGCTACGAGCAGTACTTC. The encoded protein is CASSPSSSLTGGYEQYF.

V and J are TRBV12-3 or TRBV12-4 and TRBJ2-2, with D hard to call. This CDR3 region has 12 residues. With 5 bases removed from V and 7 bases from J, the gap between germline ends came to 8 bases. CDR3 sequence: CASSHSDGELFF. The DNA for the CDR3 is TGTGCCAGCAGTCATTCGGACGGGGAGCTGTTTTTT.

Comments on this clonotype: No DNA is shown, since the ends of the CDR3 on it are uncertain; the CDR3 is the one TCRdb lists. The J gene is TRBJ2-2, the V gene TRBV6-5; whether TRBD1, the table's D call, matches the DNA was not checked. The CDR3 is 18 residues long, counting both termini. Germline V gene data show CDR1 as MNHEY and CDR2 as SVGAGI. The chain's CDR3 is CASSYFSGQGVDTGELFF.

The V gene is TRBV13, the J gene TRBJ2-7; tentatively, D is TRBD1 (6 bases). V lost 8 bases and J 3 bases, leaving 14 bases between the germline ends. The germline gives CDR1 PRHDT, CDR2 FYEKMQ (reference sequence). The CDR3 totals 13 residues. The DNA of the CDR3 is TGTGCCAGCGGGTTGGGGGCCAACTACGAGCAGTACTTC. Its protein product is CASGLGANYEQYF.

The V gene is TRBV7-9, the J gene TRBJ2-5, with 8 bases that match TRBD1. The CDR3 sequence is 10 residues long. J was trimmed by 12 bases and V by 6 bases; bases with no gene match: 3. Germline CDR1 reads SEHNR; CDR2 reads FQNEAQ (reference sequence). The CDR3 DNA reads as TGTGCCAGCAGTTTGGACAGGGAGTACTTC. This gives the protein CASSLDREYF.

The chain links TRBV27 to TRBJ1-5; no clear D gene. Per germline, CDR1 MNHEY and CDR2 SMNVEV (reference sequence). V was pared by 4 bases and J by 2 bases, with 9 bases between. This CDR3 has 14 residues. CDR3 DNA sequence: TGTGCCAGCAGTTGGGGTGCTGGCAATCAGCCCCAGCATTTT. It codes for CASSWGAGNQPQHF.

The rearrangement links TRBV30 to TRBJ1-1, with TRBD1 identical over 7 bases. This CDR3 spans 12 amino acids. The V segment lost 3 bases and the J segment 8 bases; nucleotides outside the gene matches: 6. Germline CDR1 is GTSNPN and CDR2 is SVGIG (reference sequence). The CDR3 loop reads CAWRIGGREAFF. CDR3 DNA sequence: TGTGCCTGGAGAATAGGGGGCAGGGAAGCTTTCTTT.

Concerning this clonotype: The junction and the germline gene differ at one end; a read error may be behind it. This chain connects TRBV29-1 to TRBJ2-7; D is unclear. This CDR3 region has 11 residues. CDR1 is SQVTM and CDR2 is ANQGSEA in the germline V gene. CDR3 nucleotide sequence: TGCAGCGTTGAAGATCCCGTCGAGCGGTACTTC. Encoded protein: CSVEDPVERYF.